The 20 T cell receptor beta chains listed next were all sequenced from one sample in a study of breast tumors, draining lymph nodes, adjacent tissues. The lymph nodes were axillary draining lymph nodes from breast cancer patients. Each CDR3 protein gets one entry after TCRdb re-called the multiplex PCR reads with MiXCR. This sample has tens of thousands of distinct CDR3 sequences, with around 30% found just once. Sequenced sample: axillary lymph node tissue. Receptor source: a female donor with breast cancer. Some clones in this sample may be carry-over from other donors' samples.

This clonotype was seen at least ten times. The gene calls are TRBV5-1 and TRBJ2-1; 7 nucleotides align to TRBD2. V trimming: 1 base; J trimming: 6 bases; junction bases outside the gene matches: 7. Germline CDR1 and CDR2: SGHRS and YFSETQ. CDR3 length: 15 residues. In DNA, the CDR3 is TGCGCCAGCAGCTTGTGGGGAGGGGTCGGCAATGAGCAGTTCTTC. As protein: CASSLWGGVGNEQFF.

The CDR3 here is CASSSTGGRTPGEQYF. The CDR3 DNA reads TGTGCCAGCAGTAGCACAGGGGGTAGGACCCCAGGCGAGCAGTACTTC. The gene calls are TRBV2 and TRBJ2-7; TRBD1 matches at 8 bases. Per the germline V gene, CDR1 is SNHLY and CDR2 is FYNNEI. The CDR3 has 16 amino acids. The ends lost 5 bases at V and 6 bases at J; junction bases unmatched: 15.

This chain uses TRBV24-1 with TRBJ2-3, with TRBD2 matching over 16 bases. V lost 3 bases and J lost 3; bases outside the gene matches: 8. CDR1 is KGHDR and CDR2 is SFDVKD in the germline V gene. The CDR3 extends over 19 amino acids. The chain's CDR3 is CATSDGGTSGRVSTDTQYF. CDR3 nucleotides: TGTGCCACCAGTGATGGGGGGACTAGCGGGAGGGTATCGACAGATACGCAGTATTTT.

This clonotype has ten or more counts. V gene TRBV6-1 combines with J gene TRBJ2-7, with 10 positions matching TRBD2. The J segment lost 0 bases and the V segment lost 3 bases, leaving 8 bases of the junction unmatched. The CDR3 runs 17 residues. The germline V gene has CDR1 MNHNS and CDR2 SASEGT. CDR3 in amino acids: CASSDSSGRSTSYEQYF. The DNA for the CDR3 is TGTGCCAGCAGTGATTCTAGCGGGAGAAGTACCTCCTACGAGCAGTACTTC.

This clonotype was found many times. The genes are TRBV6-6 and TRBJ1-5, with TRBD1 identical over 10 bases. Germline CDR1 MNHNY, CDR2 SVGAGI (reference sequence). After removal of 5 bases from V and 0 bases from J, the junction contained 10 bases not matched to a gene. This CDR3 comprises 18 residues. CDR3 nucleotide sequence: TGTGCCAGCAGTGGACAGGGGGGAGGGAAGCATAGCAATCAGCCCCAGCATTTT. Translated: CASSGQGGGKHSNQPQHF.

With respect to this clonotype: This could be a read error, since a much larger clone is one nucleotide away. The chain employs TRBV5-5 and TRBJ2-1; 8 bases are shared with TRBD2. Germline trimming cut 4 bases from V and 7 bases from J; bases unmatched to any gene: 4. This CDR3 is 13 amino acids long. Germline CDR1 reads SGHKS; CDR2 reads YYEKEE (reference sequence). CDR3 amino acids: CASSRGGINEQFF. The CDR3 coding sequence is TGTGCCAGCAGCCGGGGGGGAATAAATGAGCAGTTCTTC.

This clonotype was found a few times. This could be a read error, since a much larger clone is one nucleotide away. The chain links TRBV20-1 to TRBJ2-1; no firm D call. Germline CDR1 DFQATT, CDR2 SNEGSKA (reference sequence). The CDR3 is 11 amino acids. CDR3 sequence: CSATRDNEQSF. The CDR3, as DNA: TGCAGTGCTACGCGAGACAATGAGCAGTCCTTC.

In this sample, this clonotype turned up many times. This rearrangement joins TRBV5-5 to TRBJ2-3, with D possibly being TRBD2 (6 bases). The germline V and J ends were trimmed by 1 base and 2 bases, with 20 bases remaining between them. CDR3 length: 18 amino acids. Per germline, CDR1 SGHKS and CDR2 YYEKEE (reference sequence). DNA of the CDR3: TGTGCCAGCAGCTTGTATCTGCGGTTGGAGGGCAACACAGATACGCAGTATTTT. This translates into CASSLYLRLEGNTDTQYF.

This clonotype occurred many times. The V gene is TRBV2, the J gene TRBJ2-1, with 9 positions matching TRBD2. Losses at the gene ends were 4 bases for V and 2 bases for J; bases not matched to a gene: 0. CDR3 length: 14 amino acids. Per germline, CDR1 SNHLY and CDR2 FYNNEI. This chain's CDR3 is CASSASGTYNEQFF. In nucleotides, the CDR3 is TGTGCCAGCAGTGCTAGCGGGACCTACAATGAGCAGTTCTTC.

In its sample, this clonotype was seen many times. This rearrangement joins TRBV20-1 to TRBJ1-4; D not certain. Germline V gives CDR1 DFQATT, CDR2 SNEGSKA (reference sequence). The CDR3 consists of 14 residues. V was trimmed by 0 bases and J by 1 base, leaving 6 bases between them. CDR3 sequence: CSARDRVTNEKLFF. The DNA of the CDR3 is TGCAGTGCTAGAGATCGGGTAACTAATGAAAAACTGTTTTTT.

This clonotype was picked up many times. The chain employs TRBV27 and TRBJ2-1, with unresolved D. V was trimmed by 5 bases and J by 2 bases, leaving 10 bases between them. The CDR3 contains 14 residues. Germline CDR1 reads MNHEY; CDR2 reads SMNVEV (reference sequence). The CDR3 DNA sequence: TGTGCCAGCAGTCTTTCAGGACCCTACAATGAGCAGTTCTTC. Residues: CASSLSGPYNEQFF.

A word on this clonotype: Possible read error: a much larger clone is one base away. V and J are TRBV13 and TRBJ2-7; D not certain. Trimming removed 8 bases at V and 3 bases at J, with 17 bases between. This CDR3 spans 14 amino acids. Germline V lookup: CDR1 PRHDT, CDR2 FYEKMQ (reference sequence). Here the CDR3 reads CASALRSLSYEQYF. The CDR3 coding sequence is TGTGCCAGCGCCCTGCGGTCTCTAAGCTACGAGCAGTACTTC.

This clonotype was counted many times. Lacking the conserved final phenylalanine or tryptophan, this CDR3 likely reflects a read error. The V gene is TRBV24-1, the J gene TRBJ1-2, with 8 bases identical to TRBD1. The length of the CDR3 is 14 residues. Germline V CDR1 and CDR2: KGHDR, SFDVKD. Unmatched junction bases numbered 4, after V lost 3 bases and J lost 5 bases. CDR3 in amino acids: CATSDPTGEYGYTL. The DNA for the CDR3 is TGTGCCACCAGTGATCCGACAGGGGAGTATGGCTACACCCTC.

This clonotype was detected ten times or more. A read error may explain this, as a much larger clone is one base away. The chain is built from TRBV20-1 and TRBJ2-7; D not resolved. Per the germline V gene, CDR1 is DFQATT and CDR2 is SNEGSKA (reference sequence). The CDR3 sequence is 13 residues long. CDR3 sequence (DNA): TGCAGTGCTAGTGGGGTCAGCCACTACGCGCAGTACTTC. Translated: CSASGVSHYAQYF.

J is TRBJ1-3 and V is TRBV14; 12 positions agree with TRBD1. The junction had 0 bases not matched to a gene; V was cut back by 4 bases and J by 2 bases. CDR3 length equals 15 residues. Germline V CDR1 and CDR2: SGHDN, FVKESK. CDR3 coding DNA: TGTGCCAGCAGCCGGGACAGGGGGCCTGGAAACACCATATATTTT. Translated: CASSRDRGPGNTIYF.

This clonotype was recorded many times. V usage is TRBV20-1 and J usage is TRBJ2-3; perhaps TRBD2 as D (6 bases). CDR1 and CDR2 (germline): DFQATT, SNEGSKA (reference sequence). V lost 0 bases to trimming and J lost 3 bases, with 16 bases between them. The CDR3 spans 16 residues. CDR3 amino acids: CSAREYGLAGTDTQYF. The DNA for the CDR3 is TGCAGTGCTAGAGAATACGGTCTCGCGGGGACAGATACGCAGTATTTT.

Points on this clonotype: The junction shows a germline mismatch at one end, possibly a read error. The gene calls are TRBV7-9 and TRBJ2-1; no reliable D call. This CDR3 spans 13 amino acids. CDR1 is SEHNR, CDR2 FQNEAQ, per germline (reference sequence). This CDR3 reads CANSLSSENEQSF. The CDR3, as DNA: TGTGCCAACAGCTTATCGAGTGAGAATGAGCAGTCCTTC.

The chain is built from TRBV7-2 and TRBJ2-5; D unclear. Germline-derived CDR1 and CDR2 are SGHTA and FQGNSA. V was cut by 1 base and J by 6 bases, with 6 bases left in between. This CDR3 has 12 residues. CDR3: CASSLDLKTQYF. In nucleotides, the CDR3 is TGTGCCAGCAGCTTAGACTTAAAGACCCAGTACTTC.

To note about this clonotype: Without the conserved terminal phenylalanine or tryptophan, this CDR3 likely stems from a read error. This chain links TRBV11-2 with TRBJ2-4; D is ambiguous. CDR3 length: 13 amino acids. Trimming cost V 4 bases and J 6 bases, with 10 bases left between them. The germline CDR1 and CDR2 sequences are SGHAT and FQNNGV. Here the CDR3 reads CASSWARRNIQYS. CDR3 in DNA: TGTGCCAGCAGCTGGGCCCGGAGAAACATTCAGTACTCC.

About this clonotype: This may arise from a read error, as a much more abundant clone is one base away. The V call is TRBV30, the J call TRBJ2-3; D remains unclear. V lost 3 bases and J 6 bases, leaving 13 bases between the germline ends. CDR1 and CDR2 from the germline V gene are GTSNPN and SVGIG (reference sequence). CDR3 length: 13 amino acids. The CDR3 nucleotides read TGTGCCTGGAGGAATTCGGTATGGGATACGCAGTATTTT. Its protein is CAWRNSVWDTQYF.